The T cell receptor beta chain described here comes from a study of T-cell memory formation after mild COVID-19 (dated by TCRdb to the early 2020s). With respect to the entire study: TCR sequence clusters from the two donors were largely donor specific. In a couple of donors, T-cell clones that expanded and contracted after mild COVID-19 were followed by sequencing TCRalpha and TCRbeta repertoires longitudinally. Two young, previously healthy adult volunteers, one female and one male, were included in the cohort. Results the study describes overall, beyond this receptor: SARS-CoV-2 specificity of the second-wave clones peaking on day 37 was not confirmed. The study included only a couple of mild cases, and larger cohorts that include severe cases with pre-infection samples were judged to be necessary. Clones that contracted from day 15 to 85 showed balanced CD4/CD8 phenotypes, whereas a second wave of clones that expanded from day 15 to 37 leaned towards CD4+. Contracting CD4+ clones turned up mainly in the CM and EM memory subsets, whereas EMRA was where CD8+ clones were enriched. Some responding clones were detected in pre-infection memory, suggesting pre-existing cross-reactive memory T cells joined the SARS-CoV-2 response.

Data came from an Illumina NovaSeq 6000. TCRalpha and TCRbeta cDNA libraries were constructed by 5'RACE with constant-segment primers, with sample barcodes and unique molecular identifiers being introduced. RNA was extracted from every sample with Trizol reagent. Libraries were amplified in two PCR steps, with a second sample barcode and Illumina TruSeq adapters added in the second step. Sequencing of the libraries was done on an Illumina NovaSeq, producing 2 x 150 bp paired-end reads. Concerning the study's data processing: With migec v1.2.7, reads were demultiplexed and then collapsed into UMI-guided consensus sequences. Using mixcr v2.1.11, UMI consensuses were aligned to TRA and TRB V and J templates and then assembled into clonotypes. Expanded or contracted clonotypes were those called significant by both edgeR and NoisET, with noise models trained on biological replicates. edgeR calls used a false discovery rate-adjusted p below 0.01 and a log2 fold-change threshold of 1. PCA with hierarchical clustering of max-normalized trajectories of the 1000 most abundant clonotypes was used as exploratory dynamics analysis. Separately sequenced CD4+ and CD8+ repertoires were used to assign the CD4 or CD8 phenotype of responding clones. TCRdb trimmed the raw reads at Q25, called clones with MiXCR and kept productive beta chains. Identical CDR3 proteins give one entry, which carries the most common genes and DNA. The V and J calls were determined by TCRdb, not by the authors. The sample contains 260,000 or so distinct CDR3 sequences, 16% of them found a single time. Around 20% of the sample goes to the ten largest clones.

V ends up 1 base short and J 2 bases short, with an unmatched junction base count of 3. For CDR1 and CDR2, the germline V gene (reference sequence) lists DFQATT and SNEGSKA. The CDR3 sequence holds 14 residues, the cysteine and phenylalanine included. The CDR3 DNA has 42 bases and is translated from base 1. This clonotype has only a few counts. Its antigen specificity is not known. No much larger clone is present one base from it, and per-base qualities are unavailable. Ficoll-Paque density gradient centrifugation was used to isolate PBMCs. Specimen: PBMCs or a T cell subset sorted from them (not recorded which). This clonotype was sampled from a man between 18 and 29 years old who had mild COVID-19 (a few samples of this study predate the infection). The sample titles of this study are shuffled in the database, so cell type and time point are left out; the donor was told from shared clones. This chain joins TRBV20-1 to TRBJ2-5, with TRBD1 matching 8 junction bases. The CDR3 in this case is CSARVDRGQETQYF. The nucleotide sequence is given as TGCAGTGCTAGAGTTGACAGGGGTCAAGAGACCCAGTACTTC.